The clone carrying this T cell receptor beta chain was seen only once. Its antigen remains unknown. Measured with immunoSEQ multiplex PCR; TCRdb has only the in-frame clones, and not every one. The table records over 60,000 clones, about 90% of them present only once. These data come from a study of PD-1 blockade in classical Hodgkin lymphoma. Study background: Patients were given intravenous nivolumab, 3 mg/kg, every 2 weeks. Regarding the study as a whole: Complete responders entered with baseline diversity on par with newly diagnosed patients, the results showed.

Time point given: cycle 4 day 1 (C4D1), after less than 7 weeks of nivolumab. Every patient had relapsed following autologous stem cell transplantation, and cohorts differed in brentuximab vedotin exposure. Trimming pared 7 bases from V and 0 bases from J, leaving 10 bases between. From germline, CDR1 is SNHLY and CDR2 FYNNEI. This CDR3 comprises 13 residues. The sample in question was peripheral blood mononuclear cells (PBMCs), obtained before the fourth cycle of nivolumab. The source is a human donor with classical Hodgkin lymphoma. This chain joins TRBV2 and TRBJ2-7, with no clear D. The CDR3 protein is CASTSPSSYEQYF. In DNA, the CDR3 is TGTGCCAGCACGAGTCCGAGCTCCTACGAGCAGTACTTC.